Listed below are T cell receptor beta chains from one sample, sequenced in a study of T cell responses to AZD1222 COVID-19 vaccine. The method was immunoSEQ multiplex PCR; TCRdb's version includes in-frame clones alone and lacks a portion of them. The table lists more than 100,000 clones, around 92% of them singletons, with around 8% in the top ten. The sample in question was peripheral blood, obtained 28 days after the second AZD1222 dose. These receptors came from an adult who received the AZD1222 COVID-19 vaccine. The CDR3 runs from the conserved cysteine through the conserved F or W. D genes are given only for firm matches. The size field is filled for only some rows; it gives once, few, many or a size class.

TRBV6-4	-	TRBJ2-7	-	TGTGCCAGCAGTGATCAGGTTTCCTACGAGCAGTACTTC	CASSDQVSYEQYF
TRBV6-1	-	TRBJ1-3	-	TGTGCCAGCAGTGACGGGATTTCTGGAAACACCATATATTTT	CASSDGISGNTIYF
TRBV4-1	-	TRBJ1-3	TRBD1	TGCGCCAGCAGCCCTCGCGGGACAGAAGGAAACACCATATATTTT	CASSPRGTEGNTIYF
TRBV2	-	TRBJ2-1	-	TGTGCCAGCAGTGAAGCGCGGTCGGGCCCCAATGAGCAGTTCTTC	CASSEARSGPNEQFF
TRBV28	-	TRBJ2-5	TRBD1	TGTGCCAGCAGTCACAACAGGGGTCCGGACGCCTACCAAGAGACCCAGTACTTC	CASSHNRGPDAYQETQYF
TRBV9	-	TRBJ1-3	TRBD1	TGTGCCAGCAGCGTAACACAGGGGGCGGTGAGTGGAAACACCATATATTTT	CASSVTQGAVSGNTIYF
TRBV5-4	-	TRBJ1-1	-	TGTGCCAGCAGCTTGTGGGGCTTGAACACTGAAGCTTTCTTT	CASSLWGLNTEAFF
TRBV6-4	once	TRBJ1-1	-	TGTGCCAGCAGTGAAAGAGAGAACACTGAAGCTTTCTTT	CASSERENTEAFF
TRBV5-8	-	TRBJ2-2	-	TGTGCCAGCGGCCCTCACACAGGAGGGACGGACACCGGGGAGCTGTTTTTT	CASGPHTGGTDTGELFF
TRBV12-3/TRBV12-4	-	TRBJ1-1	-	TGTGCCAGCAGTTTCACTTTGAACACTGAAGCTTTCTTT	CASSFTLNTEAFF
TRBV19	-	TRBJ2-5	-	TGTGCCACCCTGTCAGAGACCCAGTACTTC	CATLSETQYF
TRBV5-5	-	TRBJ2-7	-	TGTGCCAGCAGCTTATGGGACACCAGGACCAACGAGCAGTACTTC	CASSLWDTRTNEQYF
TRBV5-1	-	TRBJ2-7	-	TGCGCCAGCAGCTTGGGGAGGAGGGCGGATCATTACGAGCAGTACTTC	CASSLGRRADHYEQYF
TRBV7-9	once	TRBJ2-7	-	TGTGCCAGCAGCCCCCCGACCGGGAGCCCCGATAACCAATACGAGCAGTACTTC	CASSPPTGSPDNQYEQYF
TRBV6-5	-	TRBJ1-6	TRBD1	TGTGCCAGCAGTCCCGACAGGGGAAATTCACCCCTCCACTTT	CASSPDRGNSPLHF
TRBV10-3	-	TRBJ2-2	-	TGTGCCATCAGTGACTGGACAGACATTTATTCCGGGGAGCTGTTTTTT	CAISDWTDIYSGELFF
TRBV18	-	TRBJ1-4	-	TGTGCCAGCTCACCTCGACGGCTAAATGAAGAACTGTTTTTT	CASSPRRLNEELFF
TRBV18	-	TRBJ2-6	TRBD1	TGTGCCAGCTCACCAGGGACAGGTCTCTCTGGGGCCAACGTCCTGACTTTC	CASSPGTGLSGANVLTF
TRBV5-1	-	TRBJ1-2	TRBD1	TGCGCCAGCAGCTTGGATAAGGGACAGGGGGACAGTGGCTACACCTTC	CASSLDKGQGDSGYTF
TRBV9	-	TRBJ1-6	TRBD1	TGTGCCAGCAGCCGGGACAGGGGTTTTTCACCCCTCCACTTT	CASSRDRGFSPLHF
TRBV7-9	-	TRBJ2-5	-	TGTGCCAGCACCGGTTCGAGGGAGACCCAGTACTTC	CASTGSRETQYF
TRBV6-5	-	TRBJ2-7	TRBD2	TGTGCCAGCAGCCGTGGATCCGGGAGGGCCTACGAGCAGTACTTC	CASSRGSGRAYEQYF
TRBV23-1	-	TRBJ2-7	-	TGCGCCAGCAGTCAATCTGGGCCAGGGCAATCCTACGAGCAGTACTTC	CASSQSGPGQSYEQYF
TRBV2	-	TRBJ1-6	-	TGTGCCAGCATCCAAAGGGAAGGGGATTCACCCCTCCACTTT	CASIQREGDSPLHF
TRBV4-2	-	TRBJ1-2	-	TGTGCCAGCAGCCGATCGGATTATGGCTACACCTTC	CASSRSDYGYTF
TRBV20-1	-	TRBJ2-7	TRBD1	TGCAGTGCTAGTTACAGGGGGCTCGAGCAGTACTTC	CSASYRGLEQYF
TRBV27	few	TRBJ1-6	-	TGTGCCAGCAGTTTAGCTGGGGTCAAGAATTCACCCCTCCACTTT	CASSLAGVKNSPLHF
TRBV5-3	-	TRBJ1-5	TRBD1	TGTGCCAGAAGCTTGGTGCCCGACAGGGGAAACAATCAGCCCCAGCATTTT	CARSLVPDRGNNQPQHF
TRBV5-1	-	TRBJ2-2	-	TGCGCCAGCAGCTTGGCGTCAGGTTCCGGGGAGCTGTTTTTT	CASSLASGSGELFF
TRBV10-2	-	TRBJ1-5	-	TGCGCCAGCATGGCGGGGGCGTGGCAGCCCCAGCATTTT	CASMAGAWQPQHF
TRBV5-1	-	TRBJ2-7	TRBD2	TGCGCCAGCAGCCTAGAACTAGCGATCTCCTACGAGCAGTACTTC	CASSLELAISYEQYF
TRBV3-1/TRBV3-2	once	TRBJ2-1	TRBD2	TGTGCCAGCAGCCTCCGGACTAGCGGGGGGAATGAGCAGTTCTTC	CASSLRTSGGNEQFF
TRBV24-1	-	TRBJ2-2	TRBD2	TGTGCCACCAGTGATCAGACTAGAGGGAGGGCCAGCACCGGGGAGCTGTTTTTT	CATSDQTRGRASTGELFF
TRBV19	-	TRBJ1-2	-	TGTGCCAGTAGTTCACCCCCGACAGTCTACTATGGCTACACCTTC	CASSSPPTVYYGYTF
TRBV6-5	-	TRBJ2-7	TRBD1	TGTGCCACTAGGGACCGGGACAGGTGGAACGAGCAGTACTTC	CATRDRDRWNEQYF
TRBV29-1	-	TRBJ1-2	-	TGCAGCGTCCAATGGGGTAACTATGGCTACACCTTC	CSVQWGNYGYTF
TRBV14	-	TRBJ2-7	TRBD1	TGTGCCAGCAGCCTGGGGACAGGGTATTTGTACGAGCAGTACTTC	CASSLGTGYLYEQYF
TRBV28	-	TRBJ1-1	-	TGTGCCGTCCTAAACACTGAAGCTTTCTTT	CAVLNTEAFF
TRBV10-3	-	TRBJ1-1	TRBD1	TGTGCCATCAGTGAAACCGGGACAGGGGGGACTGAAGCTTTCTTT	CAISETGTGGTEAFF
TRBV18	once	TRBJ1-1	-	TGTGCCAGCACTCCGGGACAAATGAACACTGAAGCTTTCTTT	CASTPGQMNTEAFF
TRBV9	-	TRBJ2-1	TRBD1	TGTGCCAGCAGCGTAGGTGGACAGGGGGATGAGCAGTTCTTC	CASSVGGQGDEQFF
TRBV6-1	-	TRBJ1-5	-	TGTGCCAGCAGTGAAGGGCGTTGGCGGCAGCCCCAGCATTTT	CASSEGRWRQPQHF
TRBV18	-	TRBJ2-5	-	TGTGCCAGCTCACCGGCAAACGGCCAAGAGACCCAGTACTTC	CASSPANGQETQYF
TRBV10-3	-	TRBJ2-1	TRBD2	TGTGCCATCAGTGGACTTAGCGGGGGGGCCGGGAATGAGCAGTTCTTC	CAISGLSGGAGNEQFF
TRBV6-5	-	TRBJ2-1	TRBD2	TGTGCCAGCAGTTACGCGGGAGGGCTAGAGGAGCAGTTCTTC	CASSYAGGLEEQFF
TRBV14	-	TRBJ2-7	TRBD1	TGTGCCAGCAGCCAAAACAAGTGGGTGGGACAGGGGAACGAGCAGTACTTC	CASSQNKWVGQGNEQYF
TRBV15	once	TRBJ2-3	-	TGTGCCACCAGCAGAGCAGGGGAATCCACAGATACGCAGTATTTT	CATSRAGESTDTQYF